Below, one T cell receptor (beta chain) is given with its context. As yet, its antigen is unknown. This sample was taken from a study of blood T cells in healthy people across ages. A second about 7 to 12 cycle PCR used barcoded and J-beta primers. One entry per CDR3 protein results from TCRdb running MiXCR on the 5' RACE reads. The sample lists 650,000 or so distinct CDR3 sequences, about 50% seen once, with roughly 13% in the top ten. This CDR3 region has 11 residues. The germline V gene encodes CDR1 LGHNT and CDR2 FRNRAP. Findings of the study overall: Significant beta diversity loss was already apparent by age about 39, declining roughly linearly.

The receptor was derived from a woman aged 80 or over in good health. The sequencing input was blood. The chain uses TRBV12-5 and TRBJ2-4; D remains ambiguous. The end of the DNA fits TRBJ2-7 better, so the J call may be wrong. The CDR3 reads CASGNYYEQYF. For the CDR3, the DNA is TGTGCTAGTGGTAACTACTACGAGCAGTACTTC.